Ten or more counts support the clone carrying this T cell receptor beta chain. Transcripts of RNA were the source for amplifying TCR beta CDR3 regions. The first-round RT-PCR employed HTBI primers together with the Qiagen OneStep RT-PCR kit. A multiplex PCR was then performed as the second round. Each CDR3 protein gets one entry after TCRdb re-called the multiplex PCR reads with MiXCR. The sample has 1 million to 1.3 million distinct CDR3 sequences; 35% to 40% are singletons. The sample originates from a study of Graves' ophthalmopathy and Graves' hyperthyroidism. The CDR3 has 12 amino acids. Germline V gene data show CDR1 as LNHDA and CDR2 as SQIVND (reference sequence). V was pared by 1 base and J by 12 bases, with 10 bases between.

Sequencing was carried out using peripheral blood or thyroid tissue (not recorded which). The receptor's source is an adult man with Graves' hyperthyroidism. The chain combines TRBV19 with TRBJ1-5; TRBD1 is a possible D gene (5 bases). DNA of the CDR3: TGTGCCAGTAGTATAGGGGCAGGGTACCAGCATTTT. Its protein is CASSIGAGYQHF.